These T cell receptor beta chains were read from a single sample in a study of T cells in localized non-small cell lung cancer. Data came from immunoSEQ multiplex PCR; TCRdb stores just in-frame clones and leaves some out. The table lists tens of thousands of clones, approximately 80% of them singletons. Here the sequenced sample was peripheral blood, taken before any cancer treatment. These receptors were collected from a male donor older than 55 with stage II squamous cell lung carcinoma. The CDR3 runs from the conserved cysteine through the conserved F or W. The order of the fields is clone size, J gene, D gene, CDR3 length, V gene, CDR3 protein, CDR3 DNA. A D gene is named only where the DNA matches it firmly. Some rows have no size entry. The others give once, few or many, or a class for an expanded clone.

abundance: NA; j_gene: TRBJ2-2; d_gene: TRBD1; len: 17; v_gene: TRBV27; CDR3aa: CASSLSPPGQGFGELFF; CDR3nt: TGTGCCAGCAGTTTATCCCCCCCCGGACAGGGTTTCGGGGAGCTGTTTTTT
abundance: NA; j_gene: TRBJ2-7; d_gene: NA; len: 13; v_gene: TRBV9; CDR3aa: CASSPGGLAGQYF; CDR3nt: TGTGCCAGCAGCCCAGGAGGGCTGGCCGGACAGTACTTC
abundance: few; j_gene: TRBJ1-1; d_gene: TRBD1; len: 17; v_gene: TRBV7-8; CDR3aa: CASSSGGAGYMNTEAFF; CDR3nt: TGTGCCAGCAGCTCAGGGGGCGCGGGGTATATGAACACTGAAGCTTTCTTT
abundance: few; j_gene: TRBJ2-3; d_gene: NA; len: 16; v_gene: TRBV4-1; CDR3aa: CASSQEDPPFADTQYF; CDR3nt: TGTGCCAGCAGCCAAGAGGACCCCCCCTTCGCAGATACGCAGTATTTT
abundance: NA; j_gene: TRBJ1-1; d_gene: TRBD1; len: 15; v_gene: TRBV6-6; CDR3aa: CASSFPGQGNTEAFF; CDR3nt: TGTGCCAGCAGTTTTCCGGGACAGGGGAACACTGAAGCTTTCTTT
abundance: NA; j_gene: TRBJ2-7; d_gene: NA; len: 11; v_gene: TRBV29-1; CDR3aa: CSVGRSYEQYF; CDR3nt: TGCAGCGTGGGGCGATCCTACGAGCAGTACTTC
abundance: NA; j_gene: TRBJ2-3; d_gene: NA; len: 14; v_gene: TRBV6-1; CDR3aa: CASSERGSTDTQYF; CDR3nt: TGTGCCAGCAGTGAGCGGGGTAGCACAGATACGCAGTATTTT
abundance: NA; j_gene: TRBJ2-3; d_gene: NA; len: 12; v_gene: TRBV18; CDR3aa: CASSPSTDTQYF; CDR3nt: TGTGCCAGCTCACCAAGCACAGATACGCAGTATTTT
abundance: NA; j_gene: TRBJ1-5; d_gene: NA; len: 14; v_gene: TRBV6-5; CDR3aa: CASSAGRENQPQHF; CDR3nt: TGTGCCAGCAGTGCCGGACGGGAAAATCAGCCCCAGCATTTT
abundance: NA; j_gene: TRBJ2-3; d_gene: TRBD2; len: 14; v_gene: TRBV18; CDR3aa: CASSTGRGTDTQYF; CDR3nt: TGTGCCAGCTCCACCGGGCGGGGGACAGATACGCAGTATTTT
abundance: NA; j_gene: TRBJ1-2; d_gene: NA; len: 13; v_gene: TRBV12-1; CDR3aa: CASSFLGDYGYTF; CDR3nt: TGTGCCAGCAGCTTCTTAGGGGACTATGGCTACACCTTC
abundance: NA; j_gene: TRBJ2-7; d_gene: NA; len: 14; v_gene: TRBV19; CDR3aa: CASSGNRAWDEQYF; CDR3nt: TGTGCCAGTAGTGGGAACAGGGCATGGGACGAGCAGTACTTC
abundance: NA; j_gene: TRBJ1-2; d_gene: NA; len: 14; v_gene: TRBV25-1; CDR3aa: CASSANRDMDGYTF; CDR3nt: TGTGCCAGCAGTGCTAACCGGGACATGGATGGCTACACCTTC
abundance: NA; j_gene: TRBJ1-3; d_gene: NA; len: 10; v_gene: TRBV23-1; CDR3aa: CASNGNTIYF; CDR3nt: TGCGCCAGCAACGGGAACACCATATATTTT
abundance: NA; j_gene: TRBJ2-1; d_gene: NA; len: 12; v_gene: TRBV5-5; CDR3aa: CASSLGVNEQFF; CDR3nt: TGTGCCAGCAGCTTGGGGGTAAATGAGCAGTTCTTC
abundance: NA; j_gene: TRBJ1-5; d_gene: NA; len: 14; v_gene: TRBV7-2; CDR3aa: CASSLVLSGSAQHF; CDR3nt: TGTGCCAGCAGCTTAGTTCTGAGTGGGTCGGCCCAGCATTTT
abundance: few; j_gene: TRBJ2-3; d_gene: NA; len: 15; v_gene: TRBV5-8; CDR3aa: CASSLGQTSTDTQYF; CDR3nt: TGTGCCAGCAGCTTGGGGCAGACAAGCACAGATACGCAGTATTTT
abundance: NA; j_gene: TRBJ2-3; d_gene: NA; len: 15; v_gene: TRBV6-6; CDR3aa: CASSYGDLSSDTQYF; CDR3nt: TGTGCCAGCAGTTACGGGGACCTCAGCTCGGATACGCAGTATTTT
abundance: NA; j_gene: TRBJ1-4; d_gene: TRBD1; len: 13; v_gene: TRBV30; CDR3aa: CAWQDRGFEKLFF; CDR3nt: TGTGCCTGGCAAGACAGGGGTTTTGAAAAACTGTTTTTT
abundance: NA; j_gene: TRBJ1-1; d_gene: NA; len: 15; v_gene: TRBV19; CDR3aa: CASSIEGLGYSEAFF; CDR3nt: TGTGCCAGTAGTATTGAGGGGCTCGGTTACTCTGAAGCTTTCTTT
abundance: few; j_gene: TRBJ1-1; d_gene: TRBD1; len: 13; v_gene: TRBV19; CDR3aa: CASSGQGRTEAFF; CDR3nt: TGTGCCAGTAGCGGACAGGGGAGAACTGAAGCTTTCTTT
abundance: NA; j_gene: TRBJ1-2; d_gene: NA; len: 16; v_gene: TRBV28; CDR3aa: CASSLWELGRNYGYTF; CDR3nt: TGTGCCAGCAGTCTTTGGGAACTCGGACGGAACTATGGCTACACCTTC
abundance: few; j_gene: TRBJ1-6; d_gene: NA; len: 9; v_gene: TRBV11-2; CDR3aa: CASSPPLHF; CDR3nt: TGTGCCAGTTCCCCCCCCCTCCACTTT
abundance: NA; j_gene: TRBJ2-3; d_gene: TRBD2; len: 15; v_gene: TRBV5-1; CDR3aa: CASSSVLAGADTQYF; CDR3nt: TGCGCCAGCAGCTCTGTTCTAGCGGGGGCAGATACGCAGTATTTT
abundance: NA; j_gene: TRBJ1-1; d_gene: TRBD1; len: 15; v_gene: TRBV6-1; CDR3aa: CASSMTGTGETEAFF; CDR3nt: TGTGCCAGCAGCATGACGGGAACAGGGGAAACTGAAGCTTTCTTT
abundance: NA; j_gene: TRBJ1-2; d_gene: NA; len: 15; v_gene: TRBV4-1; CDR3aa: CASSPVTIRDTGYTF; CDR3nt: TGCGCCAGCAGCCCCGTGACTATTAGGGACACAGGCTACACCTTC
abundance: NA; j_gene: TRBJ2-1; d_gene: NA; len: 19; v_gene: TRBV7-9; CDR3aa: CATQLRSGLVDSSYNEQFF; CDR3nt: TGTGCCACCCAACTCCGCTCCGGCCTGGTGGATAGCTCCTACAATGAGCAGTTCTTC
abundance: NA; j_gene: TRBJ2-5; d_gene: NA; len: 15; v_gene: TRBV7-2; CDR3aa: CASSPQAGGQETQYF; CDR3nt: TGTGCCAGCAGCCCCCAGGCGGGCGGACAAGAGACCCAGTACTTC
abundance: once; j_gene: TRBJ2-1; d_gene: NA; len: 16; v_gene: TRBV5-6; CDR3aa: CASSSGQVSFALEQFF; CDR3nt: TGTGCCAGCAGCTCTGGGCAGGTTAGTTTCGCCCTTGAGCAGTTCTTC
abundance: NA; j_gene: TRBJ2-7; d_gene: TRBD1; len: 15; v_gene: TRBV9; CDR3aa: CASSVGRQGSYEQYF; CDR3nt: TGTGCCAGCAGCGTAGGGCGACAGGGATCCTACGAGCAGTACTTC
abundance: NA; j_gene: TRBJ2-3; d_gene: TRBD2; len: 19; v_gene: TRBV7-4; CDR3aa: CASRHLYPGLAGWADTQYF; CDR3nt: TGTGCCAGCAGACACCTCTACCCGGGACTAGCGGGGTGGGCAGATACGCAGTATTTT
abundance: NA; j_gene: TRBJ2-3; d_gene: NA; len: 11; v_gene: TRBV7-2; CDR3aa: CASSLTDTQYF; CDR3nt: TGTGCCAGCAGCTTAACGGATACGCAGTATTTT
abundance: NA; j_gene: TRBJ2-3; d_gene: TRBD1; len: 17; v_gene: TRBV5-8; CDR3aa: CASSLARGQGVTDTQYF; CDR3nt: TGTGCCAGCAGCTTGGCAAGGGGACAGGGAGTTACAGATACGCAGTATTTT
abundance: NA; j_gene: TRBJ2-3; d_gene: NA; len: 12; v_gene: TRBV27; CDR3aa: CASSTNTDTQYF; CDR3nt: TGTGCCAGCAGTACCAATACAGATACGCAGTATTTT
abundance: NA; j_gene: TRBJ1-4; d_gene: NA; len: 15; v_gene: TRBV5-6; CDR3aa: CASSPWQGTNEKLFF; CDR3nt: TGTGCCAGCAGCCCCTGGCAGGGAACTAATGAAAAACTGTTTTTT
abundance: NA; j_gene: TRBJ2-1; d_gene: NA; len: 13; v_gene: TRBV7-3; CDR3aa: CASSLGAANEQFF; CDR3nt: TGTGCCAGCAGCTTAGGGGCGGCGAATGAGCAGTTCTTC
abundance: NA; j_gene: TRBJ1-1; d_gene: TRBD1; len: 14; v_gene: TRBV5-1; CDR3aa: CASSTGVMNTEAFF; CDR3nt: TGCGCCAGCAGCACAGGGGTGATGAACACTGAAGCTTTCTTT
abundance: NA; j_gene: TRBJ2-7; d_gene: TRBD1; len: 16; v_gene: TRBV10-3; CDR3aa: CAISETIYRGNYEQYF; CDR3nt: TGTGCCATCAGTGAGACAATCTACAGGGGCAACTACGAGCAGTACTTC
abundance: NA; j_gene: TRBJ1-2; d_gene: NA; len: 16; v_gene: TRBV6-6; CDR3aa: CASTSGGARGPYGYTF; CDR3nt: TGTGCCAGCACTTCCGGGGGGGCGCGGGGGCCCTATGGCTACACCTTC
abundance: NA; j_gene: TRBJ2-7; d_gene: TRBD2; len: 16; v_gene: TRBV5-4; CDR3aa: CASSPTVRGGYYEQYF; CDR3nt: TGTGCCAGCAGCCCGACAGTTCGCGGGGGGTACTACGAGCAGTACTTC
abundance: once; j_gene: TRBJ2-1; d_gene: NA; len: 15; v_gene: TRBV4-3; CDR3aa: CASSQDTGSYNEQFF; CDR3nt: TGCGCCAGCAGCCAAGATACGGGCTCCTACAATGAGCAGTTCTTC